These 8 T cell receptor beta chains were sequenced from one sample in a study of blood T cell repertoires in COVID-19. Some clones are missing from TCRdb's copy, which holds only in-frame ones; the method was immunoSEQ multiplex PCR. The repertoire holds 150,000 to 200,000 clones, with approximately 83% as singletons. Input material: PBMCs or T cells enriched from blood (not recorded which). These receptors were taken from an older woman who had recovered from COVID-19.

The chain employs TRBV19 and TRBJ2-1; D uncertain. Deletions cut 6 bases from V and 8 bases from J, with 17 bases between. Germline V gene sequence: CDR1 LNHDA, CDR2 SQIVND (reference sequence). The CDR3 consists of 14 residues. The DNA for the CDR3 is TGTGCCAGTAGAAACACGGGTCGCCCGGATGAGCAGTTCTTC. It codes for CASRNTGRPDEQFF. Variable domain in full (rest from reference TRBV19 and TRBJ2-1): DGGITQSPKYLFRKEGQNVTLSCEQNLNHDAMYWYRQDPGQGLRLIYYSQIVNDFQKGDIAEGYSVSREKKESFPLTVTSAQKNPTAFYLCASRNTGRPDEQFFGPGTRLTVL.

V gene TRBV7-9 combines with J gene TRBJ2-7, with 9 bases matching TRBD1. Germline loops: CDR1 SEHNR, CDR2 FQNEAQ (reference sequence). The CDR3 covers 15 residues. V dropped 2 bases and J dropped 6; count of bases not matched to a gene: 8. DNA of the CDR3: TGTGCCAGCAGCTTAAAAGGGACAGGGTTCTCCGAGCAGTACTTC. It translates to CASSLKGTGFSEQYF.

The V and J genes are TRBV3-1 (or the pseudogene TRBV3-2) and TRBJ1-5; 7 nucleotides agree with TRBD1. The CDR3 contains 14 residues. The V segment lost 2 bases and the J segment 7 bases; nucleotides outside the gene matches: 5. Per germline, CDR1 LGHDT and CDR2 YNNKEL (reference sequence). CDR3 in DNA: TGTGCCAGCAGCCAAACAGGGGTCGGCCAGCCCCAGCATTTT. Amino acids: CASSQTGVGQPQHF.

CDR3 sequence: CASSVSEYSPLHF. CDR3 nucleotides: TGTGCCAGCAGCGTCTCGGAGTATTCACCCCTCCACTTT. The chain is built from TRBV9 and TRBJ1-6; D uncertain. CDR1 SGDLS and CDR2 YYNGEE come from the germline V gene. This CDR3 contains 13 residues. V lost 2 bases, J lost 8 bases, and 8 bases lay in between.

The rearrangement uses TRBV3-1 (or the pseudogene TRBV3-2) and TRBJ1-6, with D perhaps matching TRBD1 (5 bases). The V end lost 3 bases, the J end lost 7 bases, and 7 bases lay between the germline ends. Germline loops: CDR1 LGHDT, CDR2 YNNKEL (reference sequence). The CDR3 runs 13 residues. The CDR3 region is CASSHGGNSPLHF. For the CDR3, the DNA is TGTGCCAGCAGCCACGGGGGAAATTCACCCCTCCACTTT.

The chain joins TRBV5-1 to TRBJ2-7; 7 bases map to TRBD1. Germline V gene lookup returns CDR1 SGHRS and CDR2 YFSETQ. This CDR3 region has 14 residues. The junction had 9 bases not matched to a gene; V was cut back by 7 bases and J by 2 bases. CDR3 coding DNA: TGCGCCAGCTCAAAGCGACAGGGACCCTACGAGCAGTACTTC. It is translated as CASSKRQGPYEQYF.

This chain connects TRBV19 to TRBJ1-6; the match to TRBD1 covers 8 bases. Germline values: CDR1 LNHDA, CDR2 SQIVND (reference sequence). Trimming removed 10 bases from V and 14 bases from J; junction bases left unmatched: 25. This CDR3 region has 17 residues. The CDR3 coding sequence is TGTGCCATTACGGGACAGGCCCGGGAGGACTATCGTGGGGCCCTCCACTTT. Amino acids: CAITGQAREDYRGALHF.

This rearrangement joins TRBV6-5 to TRBJ1-1; tentative D call: TRBD1 (5 bases). V dropped 6 bases and J dropped 4 bases, with 15 bases sitting between them. The germline gives CDR1 MNHEY, CDR2 SVGAGI. This CDR3 has 14 amino acids. Here the CDR3 reads CASSSQARRTEAFF. CDR3 bases: TGTGCCAGCAGCTCACAGGCACGGCGCACTGAAGCTTTCTTT.